The rows below give T cell receptor beta chains drawn from one sample of a study of shared clonotypes between healthy human individuals. Here immunoSEQ multiplex PCR was the method, and the copy in TCRdb shows in-frame clones only, minus some. This table has about 2 million clones, approximately 95% appearing once. Sample: naive CD4+ T cells sorted from blood. Receptors were obtained from a man younger than 35 in good health. CDR3s include the opening cysteine and the closing phenylalanine or tryptophan. Each record gives: clone size, J gene, D gene, V gene, CDR3 DNA, CDR3 protein. The D gene is left open where the match is weak. A row's size may be missing; if present it is once, few, many or a size class.

clone_size: few
j_call: TRBJ2-1
d_call: -
v_call: TRBV30
cdr3_nt: TGTGCCTGGGGAAGGGAGAGCCGGGCGGGTCAGTTCTTC
cdr3_aa: CAWGRESRAGQFF

clone_size: few
j_call: TRBJ1-6
d_call: -
v_call: TRBV5-1
cdr3_nt: TGCGCCAGCAGCTTGGAGGGGCCTTATAATTCACCCCTCCACTTT
cdr3_aa: CASSLEGPYNSPLHF

clone_size: -
j_call: TRBJ1-6
d_call: -
v_call: TRBV19
cdr3_nt: TGTGCCAGTAAGGGCAGCGATACTTCACCCCTCCACTTT
cdr3_aa: CASKGSDTSPLHF

clone_size: -
j_call: TRBJ2-3
d_call: TRBD1
v_call: TRBV19
cdr3_nt: TGTGCCAGTACCCTGACAGGGAACACAGATACGCAGTATTTT
cdr3_aa: CASTLTGNTDTQYF

clone_size: -
j_call: TRBJ2-5
d_call: TRBD1
v_call: TRBV10-3
cdr3_nt: TGTGCCATCAGTAGGACAGGTGTCGGAGAGACCCAGTACTTC
cdr3_aa: CAISRTGVGETQYF

clone_size: -
j_call: TRBJ2-1
d_call: -
v_call: TRBV11-2
cdr3_nt: TGTGCCAGCAGCGCGGACTCCTACAATGAGCAGTTCTTC
cdr3_aa: CASSADSYNEQFF

clone_size: -
j_call: TRBJ2-2
d_call: TRBD2
v_call: TRBV5-1
cdr3_nt: TGCGCCAGCAGCCTGGGACTAGCGGCGAACACCGGGGAGCTGTTTTTT
cdr3_aa: CASSLGLAANTGELFF

clone_size: -
j_call: TRBJ2-3
d_call: -
v_call: TRBV5-1
cdr3_nt: TGCGCCAGCAGCTTGGAAGTCCAGAGCACGCAGTATTTT
cdr3_aa: CASSLEVQSTQYF

clone_size: -
j_call: TRBJ2-5
d_call: -
v_call: TRBV7-2
cdr3_nt: TGTGCCACCCAGCTGGGGGGACAAGAGACCCAGTACTTC
cdr3_aa: CATQLGGQETQYF

clone_size: -
j_call: TRBJ1-5
d_call: -
v_call: TRBV19
cdr3_nt: TGTGCCAGTGAGCCGGGACGGTTATATCAGCCCCAGCATTTT
cdr3_aa: CASEPGRLYQPQHF

clone_size: -
j_call: TRBJ1-2
d_call: -
v_call: TRBV28
cdr3_nt: TGTGCCAGCAGTTTTGTGGGTGGCTACACCTTC
cdr3_aa: CASSFVGGYTF

clone_size: -
j_call: TRBJ2-3
d_call: -
v_call: TRBV7-2
cdr3_nt: TGTGCCAGTGGGGCTATGGGCACAGATACGCAGTATTTT
cdr3_aa: CASGAMGTDTQYF

clone_size: -
j_call: TRBJ2-3
d_call: -
v_call: TRBV6-1
cdr3_nt: TGTGCCAGCAGTGAAGCCTCCCGGGGAGATACGCAGTATTTT
cdr3_aa: CASSEASRGDTQYF

clone_size: -
j_call: TRBJ2-3
d_call: -
v_call: TRBV7-2
cdr3_nt: TGTGCCAGCAGCTTAGCCGCAGGAATTGGGGATACGCAGTATTTT
cdr3_aa: CASSLAAGIGDTQYF

clone_size: -
j_call: TRBJ2-7
d_call: TRBD1
v_call: TRBV5-1
cdr3_nt: TGCGCCAGCAGCTTGTCCCTGACAGGGGGCACCTCCTACGAGCAGTACTTC
cdr3_aa: CASSLSLTGGTSYEQYF

clone_size: -
j_call: TRBJ2-2
d_call: -
v_call: TRBV7-2
cdr3_nt: TGTGCCAGCATGCCTGGACCGCTCCTTAGCGGGGAGCTGTTTTTT
cdr3_aa: CASMPGPLLSGELFF

clone_size: -
j_call: TRBJ2-5
d_call: TRBD1
v_call: TRBV7-7
cdr3_nt: TGTGCTAGCAGCTTAACCGGACAGGGCTTGGGGCAAGAGACCCAGTACTTC
cdr3_aa: CASSLTGQGLGQETQYF

clone_size: -
j_call: TRBJ1-2
d_call: -
v_call: TRBV9
cdr3_nt: TGTGCCAGCAGCGGTGCAGCCGCCTTCTATGGCTACACCTTC
cdr3_aa: CASSGAAAFYGYTF

clone_size: once
j_call: TRBJ2-1
d_call: TRBD2
v_call: TRBV6-5
cdr3_nt: TGTGCCAGCAGTTACTATCAGCGGGAGACCTACAATGAGCAGTTCTTC
cdr3_aa: CASSYYQRETYNEQFF

clone_size: -
j_call: TRBJ2-1
d_call: TRBD1
v_call: TRBV5-1
cdr3_nt: TGCGCCAGCAGCTCCGACATGACAGGGCCCTACAATGAGCAGTTCTTC
cdr3_aa: CASSSDMTGPYNEQFF

clone_size: -
j_call: TRBJ2-5
d_call: TRBD2
v_call: TRBV12-5
cdr3_nt: TGTGCTAGTGGTTTGGGACTAGCGGGAGGTCGAGAGACCCAGTACTTC
cdr3_aa: CASGLGLAGGRETQYF

clone_size: once
j_call: TRBJ2-7
d_call: -
v_call: TRBV28
cdr3_nt: TGTGCCAGCAGTTTCTCGCGGATCGGAAGCTCCTACGAGCAGTACTTC
cdr3_aa: CASSFSRIGSSYEQYF

clone_size: -
j_call: TRBJ2-2
d_call: -
v_call: TRBV2
cdr3_nt: TGTGCCAGCAGTGAAGCGGGAATGAACACCGGGGAGCTGTTTTTT
cdr3_aa: CASSEAGMNTGELFF

clone_size: -
j_call: TRBJ1-5
d_call: -
v_call: TRBV6-1
cdr3_nt: TGTGCCAGCAGTGAAATTGAGGGTCAGCCCCAGCATTTT
cdr3_aa: CASSEIEGQPQHF

clone_size: once
j_call: TRBJ2-2
d_call: -
v_call: TRBV27
cdr3_nt: TGTGCCAGCAGGGCTTCCGGGGAGCTGTTTTTT
cdr3_aa: CASRASGELFF

clone_size: -
j_call: TRBJ2-7
d_call: TRBD1
v_call: TRBV6-5
cdr3_nt: TGTGCCAGCAGTTACCCTAGACAGGGGGTCTACGAGCAGTACTTC
cdr3_aa: CASSYPRQGVYEQYF

clone_size: -
j_call: TRBJ2-7
d_call: -
v_call: TRBV6-1
cdr3_nt: TGTGCCAGCAGTGAAGCGCTTGGACCCCTCTACGAGCAGTACTTC
cdr3_aa: CASSEALGPLYEQYF

clone_size: -
j_call: TRBJ1-1
d_call: -
v_call: TRBV6-5
cdr3_nt: TGTGCCAGCGGCCCAGGGGATTACGCTGAAGCTTTCTTT
cdr3_aa: CASGPGDYAEAFF

clone_size: -
j_call: TRBJ2-2
d_call: -
v_call: TRBV25-1
cdr3_nt: TGTGCCAGCAGTGAATCCAGACTGAACACCGGGGAGCTGTTTTTT
cdr3_aa: CASSESRLNTGELFF

clone_size: once
j_call: TRBJ2-3
d_call: -
v_call: TRBV5-4
cdr3_nt: TGTGCCAGCAGCTCGCCCACAGATACGCAGTATTTT
cdr3_aa: CASSSPTDTQYF

clone_size: -
j_call: TRBJ2-5
d_call: TRBD1
v_call: TRBV5-1
cdr3_nt: TGCGCCAGCACCAGAACAGGGGGGCTAGAGGAGACCCAGTACTTC
cdr3_aa: CASTRTGGLEETQYF

clone_size: -
j_call: TRBJ2-7
d_call: -
v_call: TRBV10-3
cdr3_nt: TGTGCCATCAGTGAGTCGGTCAAGGAGCAGTACTTC
cdr3_aa: CAISESVKEQYF

clone_size: -
j_call: TRBJ1-4
d_call: -
v_call: TRBV7-9
cdr3_nt: TGTGCCAGCAGCCCTAGTCGGTTGGGGAATGAAAAACTGTTTTTT
cdr3_aa: CASSPSRLGNEKLFF

clone_size: -
j_call: TRBJ2-2
d_call: -
v_call: TRBV5-1
cdr3_nt: TGCGCCAGCAGCTTTTCTTCGGCGGAGCTGTTTTTT
cdr3_aa: CASSFSSAELFF

clone_size: once
j_call: TRBJ1-4
d_call: -
v_call: TRBV4-1
cdr3_nt: TGCGCCAGCAGCCCTACTGACAGGAATGAAAAACTGTTTTTT
cdr3_aa: CASSPTDRNEKLFF

clone_size: -
j_call: TRBJ2-3
d_call: -
v_call: TRBV19
cdr3_nt: TGTGCCAGTAGAAACAAGATGGGTACAGATACGCAGTATTTT
cdr3_aa: CASRNKMGTDTQYF

clone_size: -
j_call: TRBJ2-1
d_call: TRBD1
v_call: TRBV5-1
cdr3_nt: TGCGCCAGCAGCGACCGGGACAGGGACGATGAGCAGTTCTTC
cdr3_aa: CASSDRDRDDEQFF

clone_size: -
j_call: TRBJ1-2
d_call: -
v_call: TRBV2
cdr3_nt: TGTGCCAGCAGTGTTCAGGCAGTTTATGGCTACACCTTC
cdr3_aa: CASSVQAVYGYTF

clone_size: once
j_call: TRBJ2-7
d_call: TRBD2
v_call: TRBV5-1
cdr3_nt: TGCGCCAGCAGCTTGTTCGGGGGGTCCGGGACTAGCAGATCCGAGCAGTACTTC
cdr3_aa: CASSLFGGSGTSRSEQYF

clone_size: -
j_call: TRBJ2-4
d_call: -
v_call: TRBV6-5
cdr3_nt: TGTGCCAGCAGTTCACCCGGCACTAGAGACATTCAGTACTTC
cdr3_aa: CASSSPGTRDIQYF

clone_size: -
j_call: TRBJ1-3
d_call: -
v_call: TRBV4-1
cdr3_nt: TGCGCCAGCAGCTTCGTCAGGGCTTCTGGAAACACCATATATTTT
cdr3_aa: CASSFVRASGNTIYF